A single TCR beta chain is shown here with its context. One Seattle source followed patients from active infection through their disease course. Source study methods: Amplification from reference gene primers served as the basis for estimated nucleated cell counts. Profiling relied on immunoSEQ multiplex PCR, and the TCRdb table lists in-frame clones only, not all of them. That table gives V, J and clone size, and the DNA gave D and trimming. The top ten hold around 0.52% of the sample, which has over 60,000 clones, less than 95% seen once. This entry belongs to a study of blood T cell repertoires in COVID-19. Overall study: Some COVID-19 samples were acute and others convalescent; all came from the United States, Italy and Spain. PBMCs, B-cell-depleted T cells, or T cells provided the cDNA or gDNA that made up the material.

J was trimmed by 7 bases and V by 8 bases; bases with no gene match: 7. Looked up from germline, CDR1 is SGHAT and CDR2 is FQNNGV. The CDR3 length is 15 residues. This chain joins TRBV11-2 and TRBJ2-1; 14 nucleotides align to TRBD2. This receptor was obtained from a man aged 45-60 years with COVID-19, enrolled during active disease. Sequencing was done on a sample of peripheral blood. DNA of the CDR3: TGTGCCAGCCAGACCGGGACTAGCGGGAGAAATGAGCAGTTCTTC. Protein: CASQTGTSGRNEQFF.